The rows below give T cell receptor beta chains drawn from one sample of a study of blood T cell repertoires in COVID-19. Produced via immunoSEQ multiplex PCR; TCRdb's table is partial and in-frame only. Here the sample spans some 49,000 clones, approximately 81% being singletons. The specimen was peripheral blood. The receptors were sampled from a woman older than 75 with COVID-19, enrolled during active disease. Both conserved end residues are part of each CDR3. The D gene is left open where the match is weak. Some rows have no size entry. The others give once, few or many, or a class for an expanded clone.

D gene: .; J gene: TRBJ1-3; V gene: TRBV6-5; clone size: .; CDR3 protein: CASRIQGNTIYF; CDR3 DNA: TGTGCCAGCAGGATACAGGGAAACACCATATATTTT
D gene: .; J gene: TRBJ2-7; V gene: TRBV7-9; clone size: .; CDR3 protein: CASSQLGRSEQYF; CDR3 DNA: TGTGCCAGCAGCCAACTGGGTCGGAGCGAGCAGTACTTC
D gene: .; J gene: TRBJ1-2; V gene: TRBV11-2; clone size: .; CDR3 protein: CASSSPSRGGFYTF; CDR3 DNA: TGTGCCAGCAGCTCGCCATCGAGGGGAGGGTTTTACACCTTC
D gene: TRBD2; J gene: TRBJ2-7; V gene: TRBV7-9; clone size: .; CDR3 protein: CASSPAPGLAGGTYEQYF; CDR3 DNA: TGTGCCAGCAGCCCCGCCCCGGGACTAGCGGGAGGCACCTACGAGCAGTACTTC
D gene: TRBD1; J gene: TRBJ2-4; V gene: TRBV6-6; clone size: .; CDR3 protein: CASSSDRDIQYF; CDR3 DNA: TGTGCCAGCAGTAGCGACAGGGACATTCAGTACTTC
D gene: TRBD1; J gene: TRBJ1-4; V gene: TRBV30; clone size: .; CDR3 protein: CASNRDRDEKLFF; CDR3 DNA: TGTGCCTCCAACCGGGACAGGGATGAAAAACTGTTTTTT
D gene: TRBD2; J gene: TRBJ2-1; V gene: TRBV7-3; clone size: .; CDR3 protein: CASSLGLAGEDEQFF; CDR3 DNA: TGTGCCAGCAGCTTAGGACTAGCGGGAGAGGATGAGCAGTTCTTC
D gene: .; J gene: TRBJ2-1; V gene: TRBV18; clone size: .; CDR3 protein: CASSPRQSSYNEQFF; CDR3 DNA: TGTGCCAGCTCACCAAGACAGAGCTCCTACAATGAGCAGTTCTTC
D gene: .; J gene: TRBJ1-1; V gene: TRBV6-5; clone size: few; CDR3 protein: CASSYPPQEAFF; CDR3 DNA: TGTGCCAGCAGTTACCCGCCCCAGGAAGCTTTCTTT
D gene: TRBD2; J gene: TRBJ2-4; V gene: TRBV5-5; clone size: .; CDR3 protein: CASSLIAGGAKNIQYF; CDR3 DNA: TGTGCCAGCAGCTTGATAGCGGGAGGAGCCAAAAACATTCAGTACTTC
D gene: TRBD2; J gene: TRBJ2-1; V gene: TRBV19; clone size: .; CDR3 protein: CASEGSGGPYNEQFF; CDR3 DNA: TGTGCCAGTGAAGGCTCGGGGGGTCCCTACAATGAGCAGTTCTTC
D gene: .; J gene: TRBJ2-7; V gene: TRBV10-3; clone size: once; CDR3 protein: CAISRDVSYEQYF; CDR3 DNA: TGTGCCATCAGCCGAGATGTTTCCTACGAGCAGTACTTC
D gene: .; J gene: TRBJ2-7; V gene: TRBV7-3; clone size: .; CDR3 protein: CASSLGLGYEQYF; CDR3 DNA: TGTGCCAGCAGCTTAGGACTCGGCTACGAGCAGTACTTC
D gene: .; J gene: TRBJ2-1; V gene: TRBV19; clone size: few; CDR3 protein: CASKAAYYNEQFF; CDR3 DNA: TGTGCCAGTAAGGCGGCATACTACAATGAGCAGTTCTTC
D gene: .; J gene: TRBJ2-3; V gene: TRBV5-1; clone size: few; CDR3 protein: CASSLDSYTDTQYF; CDR3 DNA: TGCGCCAGCAGCTTGGACAGTTACACAGATACGCAGTATTTT
D gene: TRBD1; J gene: TRBJ1-2; V gene: TRBV27; clone size: .; CDR3 protein: CASSLIPGTGNGYTF; CDR3 DNA: TGTGCCAGCAGTCTCATACCCGGGACAGGGAACGGCTACACCTTC
D gene: TRBD2; J gene: TRBJ2-7; V gene: TRBV18; clone size: .; CDR3 protein: CASSVSTSGYEQYF; CDR3 DNA: TGTGCCAGCTCCGTTTCGACTAGCGGCTACGAGCAGTACTTC
D gene: TRBD1; J gene: TRBJ2-7; V gene: TRBV6-6; clone size: .; CDR3 protein: CASSLVLDRGSHEQYF; CDR3 DNA: TGTGCCAGCAGTTTAGTTTTGGACAGGGGATCCCACGAGCAGTACTTC
D gene: .; J gene: TRBJ1-3; V gene: TRBV14; clone size: .; CDR3 protein: CASSQAGGSGNTIYF; CDR3 DNA: TGTGCCAGCAGCCAAGCCGGGGGATCGGGAAACACCATATATTTT
D gene: TRBD1; J gene: TRBJ2-3; V gene: TRBV28; clone size: .; CDR3 protein: CASSLTGGRDTQYF; CDR3 DNA: TGTGCCAGCAGTCTGACAGGGGGCCGGGATACGCAGTATTTT
D gene: .; J gene: TRBJ2-3; V gene: TRBV5-1; clone size: .; CDR3 protein: CASSMGGAPTDTQYF; CDR3 DNA: TGCGCCAGCAGCATGGGCGGGGCCCCCACAGATACGCAGTATTTT
D gene: .; J gene: TRBJ2-1; V gene: TRBV12-3/TRBV12-4; clone size: .; CDR3 protein: CASSLQVYNEQFF; CDR3 DNA: TGTGCCAGCAGTTTGCAGGTCTACAATGAGCAGTTCTTC
D gene: .; J gene: TRBJ1-5; V gene: TRBV19; clone size: .; CDR3 protein: CASTDQGTASNQPQHF; CDR3 DNA: TGTGCCAGTACCGATCAGGGGACGGCAAGCAATCAGCCCCAGCATTTT
D gene: .; J gene: TRBJ2-2; V gene: TRBV2; clone size: .; CDR3 protein: CASGWGERNTGELFF; CDR3 DNA: TGTGCCAGCGGATGGGGGGAGAGGAACACCGGGGAGCTGTTTTTT
D gene: .; J gene: TRBJ1-2; V gene: TRBV10-3; clone size: .; CDR3 protein: CAISESPLYGYTF; CDR3 DNA: TGTGCCATCAGTGAGTCCCCGCTATATGGCTACACCTTC
D gene: TRBD2; J gene: TRBJ2-3; V gene: TRBV10-3; clone size: .; CDR3 protein: CAIRATSGISTDTQYF; CDR3 DNA: TGTGCCATCAGGGCGACTAGCGGGATAAGCACAGATACGCAGTATTTT
D gene: .; J gene: TRBJ1-3; V gene: TRBV30; clone size: few; CDR3 protein: CAWGDGLSGNTIYF; CDR3 DNA: TGTGCCTGGGGCGACGGACTCTCTGGAAACACCATATATTTT
D gene: .; J gene: TRBJ2-3; V gene: TRBV15; clone size: once; CDR3 protein: CATAVASTDTQYF; CDR3 DNA: TGTGCCACCGCAGTTGCTAGCACAGATACGCAGTATTTT
D gene: .; J gene: TRBJ2-7; V gene: TRBV10-3; clone size: .; CDR3 protein: CAISPGVDEQYF; CDR3 DNA: TGTGCCATCAGTCCAGGGGTCGACGAGCAGTACTTC
D gene: TRBD2; J gene: TRBJ2-5; V gene: TRBV5-1; clone size: .; CDR3 protein: CASATSGGGQETQYF; CDR3 DNA: TGCGCCAGCGCTACTAGCGGGGGGGGTCAGGAGACCCAGTACTTC
D gene: .; J gene: TRBJ2-5; V gene: TRBV6-5; clone size: few; CDR3 protein: CASSLLAFQETQYF; CDR3 DNA: TGTGCCAGCAGTCTCCTAGCGTTCCAGGAGACCCAGTACTTC
D gene: .; J gene: TRBJ2-1; V gene: TRBV9; clone size: .; CDR3 protein: CASSVATGNRNEQFF; CDR3 DNA: TGTGCCAGCAGCGTAGCTACCGGGAACCGAAATGAGCAGTTCTTC
D gene: TRBD1; J gene: TRBJ2-1; V gene: TRBV24-1; clone size: .; CDR3 protein: CATSDPSDRGLINEQFF; CDR3 DNA: TGTGCCACCAGTGATCCCTCGGACAGGGGGCTAATAAATGAGCAGTTCTTC
D gene: TRBD2; J gene: TRBJ2-1; V gene: TRBV7-2; clone size: .; CDR3 protein: CASSPGLVGNEQFF; CDR3 DNA: TGTGCCAGCAGCCCGGGACTAGTGGGCAATGAGCAGTTCTTC
D gene: TRBD1; J gene: TRBJ2-2; V gene: TRBV5-1; clone size: once; CDR3 protein: CASSFGDRDDGELFF; CDR3 DNA: TGCGCCAGCAGCTTTGGTGACAGGGACGACGGGGAGCTGTTTTTT
D gene: .; J gene: TRBJ1-1; V gene: TRBV29-1; clone size: .; CDR3 protein: CSVALNTEAFF; CDR3 DNA: TGCAGCGTTGCTTTGAACACTGAAGCTTTCTTT
D gene: .; J gene: TRBJ2-2; V gene: TRBV10-1; clone size: .; CDR3 protein: CASSPDRFARGCTGELFF; CDR3 DNA: TGCGCCAGCAGCCCCGACAGGTTCGCTAGAGGATGCACCGGGGAGCTGTTTTTT
D gene: .; J gene: TRBJ2-1; V gene: TRBV5-1; clone size: .; CDR3 protein: CASSSNTRGSYNEQFF; CDR3 DNA: TGCGCCAGCAGCTCTAATACGCGAGGCTCCTACAATGAGCAGTTCTTC
D gene: TRBD1; J gene: TRBJ1-1; V gene: TRBV7-2; clone size: .; CDR3 protein: CASRTGQGKTEAFF; CDR3 DNA: TGTGCCAGCAGAACGGGACAGGGGAAAACTGAAGCTTTCTTT
D gene: TRBD1; J gene: TRBJ2-5; V gene: TRBV10-1; clone size: .; CDR3 protein: CASSEGQGSTQYF; CDR3 DNA: TGCGCCAGCAGTGAGGGACAGGGAAGTACCCAGTACTTC